Listed here are 7 T cell receptor beta chains from one sample, sequenced in a study of PD-1 blockade in classical Hodgkin lymphoma. Using immunoSEQ multiplex PCR, the repertoire was profiled, and TCRdb retains in-frame clones only, with some absent. The sample has around 25,000 clones, roughly 80% seen once. Relapse was seen in all patients after autologous stem cell transplantation, and brentuximab vedotin exposure was variable. The specimen comprised peripheral blood mononuclear cells (PBMCs), sampled before the second cycle of nivolumab. These receptor sequences come from a human donor with classical Hodgkin lymphoma.

The V call is TRBV7-2, the J call TRBJ1-2; the D is unclear. The V end lost 1 base, the J end lost 0 bases, and 9 bases lay between the germline ends. Germline loops: CDR1 SGHTA, CDR2 FQGNSA. The CDR3 is 15 amino acids. The CDR3, as DNA: TGTGCCAGCAGCTTAGTTCCAGAAGCTAACTATGGCTACACCTTC. Translated: CASSLVPEANYGYTF.

The chain uses TRBV7-9 and TRBJ2-3, with 9 bases fitting TRBD2. The germline V gene encodes CDR1 SEHNR and CDR2 FQNEAQ (reference sequence). Trimming cost V 5 bases and J 5 bases; bases outside gene matches: 11. This CDR3 spans 16 amino acids. CDR3 loop: CASSLLGLAREDTQYF. The CDR3 DNA reads TGTGCCAGCAGCCTCCTTGGACTAGCGCGGGAAGATACGCAGTATTTT.

The V gene is TRBV10-2, the J gene TRBJ2-1, with D hard to call. Germline CDR1 reads WSHSY; CDR2 reads SAAADI. With 3 bases removed from V and 7 bases from J, the gap between germline ends came to 4 bases. The CDR3 has 11 amino acids. This CDR3 is CASSEVNEQFF. The CDR3 DNA sequence: TGCGCCAGCAGTGAAGTGAATGAGCAGTTCTTC.

V gene TRBV19 combines with J gene TRBJ1-1; 11 bases align to TRBD1. Germline assignment: CDR1 LNHDA and CDR2 SQIVND (reference sequence). After removal of 4 bases from V and 3 bases from J, the junction contained 4 bases not matched to a gene. The CDR3 runs 15 residues. CDR3 in DNA: TGTGCCAGTAGTACCAGGACAGGGGGCCACACTGAAGCTTTCTTT. Translation gives CASSTRTGGHTEAFF.

V and J are TRBV5-1 and TRBJ2-1, with D tentatively TRBD1 or TRBD2 (6 bases each). The V gene lost 0 bases and the J gene lost 0 bases, with 10 bases spanning the gap. Germline assignment: CDR1 SGHRS and CDR2 YFSETQ. The CDR3 loop spans 16 amino acids. CDR3 loop: CASSLAGGISYNEQFF. CDR3 bases: TGCGCCAGCAGCTTGGCCGGGGGCATCTCCTACAATGAGCAGTTCTTC.

This sequence joins TRBV19 and TRBJ2-7, with 11 bases fitting TRBD1. CDR1 and CDR2 from the germline V gene are LNHDA and SQIVND (reference sequence). V gave up 5 bases and J gave up 2 bases; unmatched junction bases: 8. The CDR3 spans 16 residues. CDR3 DNA sequence: TGTGCCAGTAGTGAACTACCGGGACAGGGGGCCTACGAGCAGTACTTC. This sequence encodes CASSELPGQGAYEQYF.

By share, this clone ranks as medium-sized (0.01 to 0.1%). The chain carries TRBV4-3 and TRBJ1-5; 10 nucleotides align to TRBD1. The CDR3 contains 17 residues. The germline CDR1 and CDR2 sequences are LGHNA and YSLEER. Germline trimming cut 3 bases from V and 8 bases from J; bases unmatched to any gene: 13. In DNA form, the CDR3 reads TGCGCCAGCAGCCATACAGGGGACAGGGGTGTTATCAAGCCCCAGCATTTT. This gives the protein CASSHTGDRGVIKPQHF.